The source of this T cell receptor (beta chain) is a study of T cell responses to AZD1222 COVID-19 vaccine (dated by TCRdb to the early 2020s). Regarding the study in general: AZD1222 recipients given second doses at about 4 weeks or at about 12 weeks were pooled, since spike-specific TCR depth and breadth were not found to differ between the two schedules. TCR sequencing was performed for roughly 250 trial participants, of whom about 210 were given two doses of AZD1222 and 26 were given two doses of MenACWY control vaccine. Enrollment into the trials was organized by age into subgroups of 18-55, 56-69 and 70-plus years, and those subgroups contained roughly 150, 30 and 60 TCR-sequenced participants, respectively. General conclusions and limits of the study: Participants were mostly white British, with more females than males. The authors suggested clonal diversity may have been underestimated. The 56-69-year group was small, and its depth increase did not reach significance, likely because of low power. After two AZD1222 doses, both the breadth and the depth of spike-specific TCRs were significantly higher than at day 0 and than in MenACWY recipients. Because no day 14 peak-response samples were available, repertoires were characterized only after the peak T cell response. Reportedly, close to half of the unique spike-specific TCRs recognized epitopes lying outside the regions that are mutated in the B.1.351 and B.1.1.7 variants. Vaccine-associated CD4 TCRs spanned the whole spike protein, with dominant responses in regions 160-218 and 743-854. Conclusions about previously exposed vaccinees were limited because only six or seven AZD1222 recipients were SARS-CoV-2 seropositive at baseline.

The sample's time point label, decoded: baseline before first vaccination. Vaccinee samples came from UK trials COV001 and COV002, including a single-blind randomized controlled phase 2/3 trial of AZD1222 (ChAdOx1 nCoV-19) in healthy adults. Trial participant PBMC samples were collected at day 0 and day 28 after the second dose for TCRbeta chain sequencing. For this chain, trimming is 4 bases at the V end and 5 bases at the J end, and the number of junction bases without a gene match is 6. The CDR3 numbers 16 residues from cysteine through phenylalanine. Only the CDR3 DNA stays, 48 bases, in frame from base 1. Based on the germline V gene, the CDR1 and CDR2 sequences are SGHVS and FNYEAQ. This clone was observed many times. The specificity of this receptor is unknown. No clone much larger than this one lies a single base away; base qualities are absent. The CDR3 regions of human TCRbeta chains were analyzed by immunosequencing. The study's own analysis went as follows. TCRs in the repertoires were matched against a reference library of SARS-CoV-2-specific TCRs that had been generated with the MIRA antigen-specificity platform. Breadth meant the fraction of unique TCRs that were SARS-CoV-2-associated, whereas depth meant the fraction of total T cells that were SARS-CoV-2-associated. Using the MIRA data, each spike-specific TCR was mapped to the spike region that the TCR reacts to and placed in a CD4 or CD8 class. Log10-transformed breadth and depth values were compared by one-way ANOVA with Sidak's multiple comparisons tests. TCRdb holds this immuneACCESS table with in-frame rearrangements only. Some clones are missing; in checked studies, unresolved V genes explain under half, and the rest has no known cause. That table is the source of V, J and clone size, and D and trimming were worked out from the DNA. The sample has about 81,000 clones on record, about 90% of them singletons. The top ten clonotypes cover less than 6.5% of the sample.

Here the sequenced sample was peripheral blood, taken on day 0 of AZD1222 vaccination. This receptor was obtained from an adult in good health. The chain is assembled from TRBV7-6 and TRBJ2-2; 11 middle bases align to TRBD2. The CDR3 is CASSSGTSGTTGELFF. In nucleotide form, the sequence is TGTGCCAGCAGCTCCGGGACTAGCGGTACAACCGGGGAGCTGTTTTTT.